The 15 T cell receptor beta chains below come from one sample, sequenced in a study of blood T cells in healthy people across ages. Through a sample-barcoded 5' primer and a J-beta primer mix, a second PCR was run for roughly 6 to 12 cycles. In TCRdb, the 5' RACE reads were re-called with MiXCR into one record per CDR3 protein. Of around 1,500,000 distinct CDR3 sequences in the sample, roughly 27% were seen once. The sequenced sample consisted of blood. The receptor set was obtained from a woman in her twenties or thirties in good health.

For this clonotype: A far more abundant clone sits one base away, making this likely a read error. The CDR3 DNA reads as TGTGCCAGCAGTTACGGACGGGGTAACTATGGCTACACCTTC. It encodes CASSYGRGNYGYTF. V gene TRBV6-5 combines with J gene TRBJ1-2; no firm D call. Germline V lookup: CDR1 MNHEY, CDR2 SVGAGI. V shed 2 bases and J shed 1 base, with 8 bases lying between them. The CDR3 loop spans 14 amino acids.

The CDR3 coding sequence is TGTGCCAGCGCCGGCGCTTCCCCAGCGACCCAGTTCTTC. As protein: CASAGASPATQFF. This chain joins TRBV28 and TRBJ2-1; D not resolved. Trimming removed 8 bases at V and 13 bases at J, with 21 bases between. The CDR3 has 13 amino acids. CDR1 MDHEN and CDR2 SYDVKM come from the germline V gene.

V usage is TRBV9 and J usage is TRBJ1-2, with D maybe TRBD1 (5 bases). V was cut by 0 bases and J by 7 bases, with 7 bases left in between. Germline-derived CDR1 and CDR2 are SGDLS and YYNGEE. CDR3 length: 12 residues. The CDR3 is CASSVAGPGYTF. As DNA, the CDR3 is TGTGCCAGCAGCGTAGCGGGGCCTGGCTACACCTTC.

The chain is built from TRBV27 and TRBJ1-5; D is unclear. V lost 7 bases to trimming and J lost 3 bases, with 7 bases between them. Germline loops: CDR1 MNHEY, CDR2 SMNVEV (reference sequence). The CDR3 has 12 residues. CDR3 region: CASTITNQPQHF. CDR3 coding DNA: TGTGCCAGCACCATCACCAATCAGCCCCAGCATTTT.

This clonotype was seen only a few times. V is TRBV7-9 and J is TRBJ2-7; D unresolved. The J call may be wrong; the DNA end is better matched by TRBJ2-5. Germline CDR1 reads SEHNR; CDR2 reads FQNEAQ (reference sequence). The CDR3 is 13 amino acids. The CDR3 nucleotides read TGTGCCAGCAGTTCCGGGTCCAGAGAGACCCAGTACTTC. Protein sequence: CASSSGSRETQYF.

The chain links TRBV11-2 to TRBJ2-1; 7 nucleotides match TRBD2. The J call may be in error: the DNA end matches TRBJ2-7 better. This CDR3 is 16 amino acids long. Germline loops: CDR1 SGHAT, CDR2 FQNNGV. CDR3 sequence reads: CASSSVGGAPYNEQYF. The CDR3 nucleotides are TGTGCCAGCAGCTCTGTGGGAGGGGCCCCATACAATGAGCAGTACTTC.

This clonotype was picked up a small number of times. The chain couples TRBV3-1 to TRBJ2-7, with TRBD2 matching over 11 bases. Trimming at V came to 8 bases and at J to 4 bases, leaving 10 bases not matched to a gene. The CDR3 has 15 residues. Germline lookup yields CDR1 LGHDT and CDR2 YNNKEL (reference sequence). The CDR3: CASGSTSGGRYEQYF. The CDR3 DNA reads as TGTGCCAGCGGGAGTACTAGCGGGGGACGGTACGAGCAGTACTTC.

This clonotype was found many times. It may be a read error: a sequence one base away is much more abundant. The chain carries TRBV12-3 or TRBV12-4 and TRBJ2-6; D unclear. The CDR3 consists of 14 residues. The V gene lost 6 bases and the J gene lost 0 bases, with 6 bases spanning the gap. The CDR3 region is CASSQHSGANVLTF. The CDR3 DNA is TGTGCCAGCAGCCAACACTCTGGGGCCAACGTCCTGACTTTC.

This clonotype was seen only a few times. CDR3 residues: CSASPRDRGTEAFF. CDR3 nucleotide sequence: TGCAGTGCTAGCCCCCGGGACAGGGGCACTGAAGCTTTCTTT. The rearrangement uses TRBV20-1 and TRBJ1-1, with TRBD1 identical over 10 bases. Germline V gene sequence: CDR1 DFQATT, CDR2 SNEGSKA (reference sequence). J gave up 4 bases and V 3 bases, and 5 bases lay outside the gene matches. The CDR3 consists of 14 residues.

The chain joins TRBV2 to TRBJ2-7; D might be TRBD1 (7 bases). Germline-derived CDR1 and CDR2 are SNHLY and FYNNEI. V was pared by 8 bases and J by 1 base, with 12 bases between. The CDR3 is 13 residues long. CDR3 region: CASDQGGSYEQYF. CDR3 nucleotide sequence: TGTGCCAGCGATCAGGGGGGATCCTACGAGCAGTACTTC.

This chain joins TRBV5-6 and TRBJ2-7; TRBD1 aligns across 8 bases. Germline V gene lookup returns CDR1 SGHDT and CDR2 YYEEEE. The CDR3 has 12 amino acids. The trim removed 8 bases at V and 4 bases at J, leaving 5 bases unmatched. The CDR3 loop reads CASGRGRYEQYF. The CDR3 DNA is TGTGCCAGTGGCAGGGGGCGATACGAGCAGTACTTC. The complete variable domain, with remaining parts taken from reference TRBV5-6 and TRBJ2-7, reads DAGVTQSPTHLIKTRGQQVTLRCSPKSGHDTVSWYQQALGQGPQFIFQYYEEEERQRGNFPDRFSGHQFPNYSSELNVNALLLGDSALYLCASGRGRYEQYFGPGTRLTVT.

In this sample, this clonotype turned up many times. V is TRBV6-4 and J is TRBJ2-1, with D tentatively TRBD1 (6 bases). The length of the CDR3 is 15 residues. The germline CDR1 and CDR2 sequences are MRHNA and SNTAGT. Trimming took 5 bases from V and 2 from J, leaving 13 bases between them. The CDR3 DNA reads as TGTGCCAGCAGTTTACAGGGAGCACCCTACAATGAGCAGTTCTTC. This gives the protein CASSLQGAPYNEQFF.

This clonotype came up many times. V gene TRBV20-1 combines with J gene TRBJ2-4; TRBD2 aligns across 9 bases. V was pared by 6 bases and J by 11 bases, with 11 bases of the junction left unmatched. Looked up from germline, CDR1 is DFQATT and CDR2 is SNEGSKA (reference sequence). The CDR3 is 13 residues long. In DNA form, the CDR3 reads TGCAGTGCACCGACTAGCGGTCAATGGGTTCAGTACTTC. Translated: CSAPTSGQWVQYF.

This clonotype was recorded many times. The chain employs TRBV12-3 or TRBV12-4 and TRBJ2-1, with D maybe TRBD2 (6 bases). With 6 bases removed from V and 5 bases from J, the gap between germline ends came to 14 bases. This CDR3 comprises 14 residues. The CDR3 region has the DNA TGTGCCAGCAGCTCCCTTCCGGGAGACAATGAGCAGTTCTTC. It specifies CASSSLPGDNEQFF.

The V call is TRBV3-1, the J call TRBJ2-5, with a possible D match to TRBD2 (5 bases). The CDR3 totals 18 residues. Trimming removed 0 bases at V and 2 bases at J, with 19 bases between. CDR1 LGHDT and CDR2 YNNKEL come from the germline V gene (reference sequence). The CDR3: CASSQEGGSALPQETQYF. The CDR3 DNA reads as TGTGCCAGCAGCCAAGAAGGTGGTAGCGCCCTCCCTCAAGAGACCCAGTACTTC.